Many counts were recorded for the clone carrying this TCR beta chain. The target antigen is unknown. These data come from a study of T cells after yellow fever vaccination. Across the whole study: Fractions containing few cells were prepared with SMART-Seq v4 Ultra Low Input. Findings and limits, study-wide: FACS-sorted repertoires might harbor abundant contaminating clonotypes from the bulk population. The study re-detected most primary-vaccination clones after the booster (96% CD4, almost 90% CD8). Compared with primary, the secondary response was weaker and peaked at day 5, not 15.

With 2 bases clipped from V and 5 bases from J, the junction kept 2 bases outside the gene matches. This CDR3 contains 14 residues. CDR1 SGHNT and CDR2 YYREEE come from the germline V gene (reference sequence). TCRdb processed the 5' RACE reads anew with MiXCR; each CDR3 protein has one entry. In the table there are approximately 74,000 distinct CDR3 sequences, approximately 6.2% of which are singletons. The sequence was collected from a man younger than 30 who received the YFV17D yellow fever vaccine. V is TRBV5-4 and J is TRBJ2-1; 9 bases match TRBD2. This specimen was CD4+ T cells sorted from PBMCs, taken less than 18 days after the first yellow fever vaccination. The CDR3 reads CASSFSSGDNEQFF. CDR3 bases: TGTGCCAGCAGCTTCTCTAGCGGGGACAATGAGCAGTTCTTC.